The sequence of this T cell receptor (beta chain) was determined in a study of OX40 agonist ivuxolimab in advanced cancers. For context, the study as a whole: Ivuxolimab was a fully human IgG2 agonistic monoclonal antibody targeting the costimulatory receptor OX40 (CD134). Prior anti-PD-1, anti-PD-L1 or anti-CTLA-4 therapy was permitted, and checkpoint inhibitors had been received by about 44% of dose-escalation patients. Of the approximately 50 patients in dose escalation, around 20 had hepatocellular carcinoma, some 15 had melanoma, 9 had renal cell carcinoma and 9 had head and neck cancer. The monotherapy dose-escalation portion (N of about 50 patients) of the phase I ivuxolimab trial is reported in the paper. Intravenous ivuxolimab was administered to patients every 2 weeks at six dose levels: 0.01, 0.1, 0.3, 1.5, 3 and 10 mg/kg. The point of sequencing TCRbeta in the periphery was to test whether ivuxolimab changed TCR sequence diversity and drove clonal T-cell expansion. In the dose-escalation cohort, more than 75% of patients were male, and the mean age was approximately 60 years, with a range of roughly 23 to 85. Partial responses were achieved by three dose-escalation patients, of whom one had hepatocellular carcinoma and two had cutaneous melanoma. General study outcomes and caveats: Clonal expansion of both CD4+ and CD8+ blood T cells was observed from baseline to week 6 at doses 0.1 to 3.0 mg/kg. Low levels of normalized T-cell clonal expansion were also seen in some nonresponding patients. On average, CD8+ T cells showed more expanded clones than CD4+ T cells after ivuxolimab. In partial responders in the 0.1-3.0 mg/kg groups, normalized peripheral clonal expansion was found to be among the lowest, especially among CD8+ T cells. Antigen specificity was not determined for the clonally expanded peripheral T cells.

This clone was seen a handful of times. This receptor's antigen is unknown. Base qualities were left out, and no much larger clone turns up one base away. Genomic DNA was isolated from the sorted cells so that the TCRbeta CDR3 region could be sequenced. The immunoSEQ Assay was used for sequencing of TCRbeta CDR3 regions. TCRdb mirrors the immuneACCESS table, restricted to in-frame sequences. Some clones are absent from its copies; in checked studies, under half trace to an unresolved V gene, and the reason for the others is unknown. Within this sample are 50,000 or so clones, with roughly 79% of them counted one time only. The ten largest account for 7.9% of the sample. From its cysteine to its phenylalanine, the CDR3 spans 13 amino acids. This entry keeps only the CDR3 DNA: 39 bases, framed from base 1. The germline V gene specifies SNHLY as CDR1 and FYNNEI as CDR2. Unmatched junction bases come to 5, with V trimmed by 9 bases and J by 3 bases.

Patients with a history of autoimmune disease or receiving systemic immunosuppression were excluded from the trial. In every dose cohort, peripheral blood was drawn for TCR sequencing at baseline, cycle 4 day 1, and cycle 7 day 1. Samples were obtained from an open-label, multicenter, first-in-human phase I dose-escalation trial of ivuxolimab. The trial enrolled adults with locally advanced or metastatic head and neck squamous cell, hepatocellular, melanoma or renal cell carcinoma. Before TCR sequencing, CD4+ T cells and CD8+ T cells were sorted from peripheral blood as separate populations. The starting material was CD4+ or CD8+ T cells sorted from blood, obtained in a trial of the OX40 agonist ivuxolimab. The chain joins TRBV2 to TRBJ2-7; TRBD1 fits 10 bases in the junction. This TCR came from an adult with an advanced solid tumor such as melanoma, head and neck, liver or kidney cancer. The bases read TGTGCCAGTAGGGACAGGGGAGGCTACGAGCAGTACTTC. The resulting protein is CASRDRGGYEQYF.